This is a list of T cell receptor beta chains from one sample in a study of T cell responses to AZD1222 COVID-19 vaccine. The assay was immunoSEQ multiplex PCR, and TCRdb's table has in-frame clones only and misses some. The table shows tens of thousands of clones, with 70% to 90% occurring only once. The material sequenced was peripheral blood, taken 28 days after the second AZD1222 dose. The receptors originated from an adult who received the AZD1222 COVID-19 vaccine. Each CDR3 is given with its conserved first and last residue.

>TRBV6-1|TRBJ2-1
CASSVLTRNRANEQFF
>TRBV3-1/TRBV3-2|TRBJ2-3
CASSQEGKDTQYF
>TRBV7-8|TRBJ2-1
CASSLGVGVEQFF
>TRBV10-1|TRBJ1-2
CASSDLGTGGDGYTF
>TRBV5-6|TRBJ2-3
CASSLVNVGTDTQYF
>TRBV3-1/TRBV3-2|TRBJ1-1
CASSQGQTGKAFF
>TRBV5-1|TRBJ1-6
CASSQDVGSYNSPLHF
>TRBV6-5|TRBJ1-2
CASRVGQGYGYTF
>TRBV18|TRBJ1-1
CASSITNTEAFF
>TRBV7-2|TRBJ2-7
CASSLVRGVEQYF
>TRBV19|TRBJ2-1
CASSIRGGEQFF
>TRBV6-5|TRBJ2-7
CASSGAAGYEQYF
>TRBV7-8|TRBJ1-5
CASSLRRPQPQHF
>TRBV11-2|TRBJ2-3
CASSLGTATDTQYF
>TRBV6-5|TRBJ1-2
CASSMDRGFPYGYTF
>TRBV3-1/TRBV3-2|TRBJ2-5
CASSQDPKKTQYF
>TRBV7-2|TRBJ1-2
CASSLERPLNYGYTF
>TRBV28|TRBJ1-2
CASRTGGYGYTF
>TRBV28|TRBJ2-3
CASSPSGSGAWVTDTQYF
>TRBV28|TRBJ1-4
CASSSSTATNEKLFF
>TRBV2|TRBJ1-3
CAKSRDESGNTIYF
>TRBV5-5|TRBJ1-2
CASSRDVNYGYTF
>TRBV12-3/TRBV12-4|TRBJ2-5
CASSLVGGETQYF
>TRBV24-1|TRBJ2-7
CATSDRRQGIYEQYF
>TRBV4-2|TRBJ2-6
CASSQDLERGALSGANVLTF
>TRBV6-5|TRBJ2-7
CASSYPNSVEQYF
>TRBV14|TRBJ1-4
CASSRRYFGQDLGEKLFF
>TRBV18|TRBJ1-4
CASSPGQGNEKLFF
>TRBV3-1/TRBV3-2|TRBJ2-1
CASSKGVSGAASSYNEQFF
>TRBV2|TRBJ2-7
CASRGLYEQYF
>TRBV18|TRBJ2-2
CASSPSKDLAMTGELFF
>TRBV10-3|TRBJ1-1
CAISEYRGLARNTEAFF
>TRBV6-6|TRBJ2-1
CASSRRDRVRVYGPYNEQFF
>TRBV12-3/TRBV12-4|TRBJ1-1
CASSFGTEAFF
>TRBV5-1|TRBJ2-3
CASSPDRVTDTQYF
>TRBV28|TRBJ2-7
CASSLSLYEQYF
>TRBV6-5|TRBJ1-2
CASTTGGDYGYTF
>TRBV28|TRBJ2-1
CASSEQGRNEQFF
>TRBV7-9|TRBJ2-3
CASSLALAGGTDTQYF
>TRBV6-1|TRBJ1-1
CASSEFAGENTEAFF
>TRBV5-4|TRBJ2-7
CASSSGLAGGHYEQYF
>TRBV7-6|TRBJ2-5
CASSSDRGQGETQYF
>TRBV19|TRBJ1-6
CASSIRSENSPLHF
>TRBV5-5|TRBJ2-5
CASSLAGLGQETQYF
>TRBV9|TRBJ1-3
CASGPTGSGNTIYF
>TRBV15|TRBJ2-1
CATKARSYNEQFF
>TRBV6-1|TRBJ1-3
CASSERVGPFSGNTIYF
>TRBV2|TRBJ1-5
CASSPGTGTQPQHF
>TRBV2|TRBJ1-1
CASSYRTGVNTEAFF
>TRBV6-1|TRBJ2-7
CASSDVTVAYEQYF
>TRBV28|TRBJ2-2
CASSLFGWGNTGELFF
>TRBV30|TRBJ2-2
CAWRGGVEVGELFF
>TRBV11-3|TRBJ2-3
CASSLGLDIRTDTQYF
>TRBV10-3|TRBJ1-1
CAISEYSYEAFF
>TRBV6-5|TRBJ2-2
CASSHLGELFF